The 5 T cell receptor beta chains below come from one sample, sequenced in a study of CD8 T cells in Susac syndrome. RNA amounts of about 0.5 to 1 ug underwent reverse transcription with random hexamers. TCRdb re-called the immunoSEQ multiplex PCR reads through MiXCR, storing one row per CDR3 protein. The table records about 83,000 distinct CDR3 sequences, 85% to 95% of them present only once. Specimen: CD8+ T cells from PBMCs. Receptors originate from a human donor with Susac syndrome.

The chain joins TRBV7-9 to TRBJ2-3, with D perhaps given as TRBD1 or TRBD2 (5 bases each). V was pared by 4 bases and J by 6 bases, with 14 bases between. Germline assignment: CDR1 SEHNR and CDR2 FQNEAQ (reference sequence). This CDR3 region has 14 residues. CDR3 protein: CASSSGTGFDTQYF. In DNA form, the CDR3 reads TGTGCCAGCAGCTCTGGGACGGGTTTTGATACGCAGTATTTT.

The J gene is TRBJ2-7, the V gene TRBV5-1, with a weak D call TRBD2 (5 bases). The CDR3 length is 14 residues. V was cut by 2 bases and J by 0 bases, with 9 bases left in between. Germline V gene sequence: CDR1 SGHRS, CDR2 YFSETQ. In DNA, the CDR3 is TGCGCCAGCAGCTTTGGACTCCCCTCCTACGAGCAGTACTTC. It yields the protein CASSFGLPSYEQYF.

For the CDR3, the DNA is TGTGCCAGCAGTTACGGGACAATTGGCTACACCTTC. Protein: CASSYGTIGYTF. The V call is TRBV6-6, the J call TRBJ1-2, with D possibly TRBD1 on 6 matching bases. Germline CDR1 MNHNY, CDR2 SVGAGI (reference sequence). The V gene lost 2 bases and the J gene lost 7 bases, with 8 bases spanning the gap. CDR3 length: 12 residues.

The rearrangement joins TRBV15 to TRBJ2-2; D is unclear. The CDR3 sequence is 14 residues long. V lost 5 bases and J 5 bases, leaving 12 bases between the germline ends. Germline loops: CDR1 LNHNV, CDR2 YYDKDF (reference sequence). CDR3 sequence (DNA): TGTGCCACCAGCGTCTCCTTGGGGACCGGGGAGCTGTTTTTT. Its protein product is CATSVSLGTGELFF.

The gene calls are TRBV12-5 and TRBJ2-3, with 8 bases aligning to TRBD1. V lost 4 bases and J lost 2; bases outside the gene matches: 8. Germline V CDR1 and CDR2: LGHNT, FRNRAP. The CDR3 is made up of 16 amino acids. The CDR3 loop is CASGSIGTGDTDTQYF. The DNA for the CDR3 is TGTGCTAGTGGTTCAATCGGGACAGGCGACACAGATACGCAGTATTTT.